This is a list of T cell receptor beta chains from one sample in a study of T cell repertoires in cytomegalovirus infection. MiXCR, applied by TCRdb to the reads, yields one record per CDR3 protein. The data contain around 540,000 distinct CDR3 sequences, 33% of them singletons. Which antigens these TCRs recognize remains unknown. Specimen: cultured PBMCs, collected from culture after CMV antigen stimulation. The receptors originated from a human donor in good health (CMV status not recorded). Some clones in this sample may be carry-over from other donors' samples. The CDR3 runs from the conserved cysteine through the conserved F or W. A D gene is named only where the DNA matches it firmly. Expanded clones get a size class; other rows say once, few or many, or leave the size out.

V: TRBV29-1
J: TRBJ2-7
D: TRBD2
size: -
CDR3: CSVSSGSYEQYF
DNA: TGCAGCGTCTCTAGCGGGTCTTACGAGCAGTACTTC

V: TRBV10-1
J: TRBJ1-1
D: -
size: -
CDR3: CASSDGQSNTEAFF
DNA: TGCGCCAGCAGTGACGGACAATCGAACACTGAAGCTTTCTTT

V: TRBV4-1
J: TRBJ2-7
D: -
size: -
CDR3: CASSQDLLWEQYF
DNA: TGCGCCAGCAGCCAAGATCTTTTGTGGGAGCAGTACTTC

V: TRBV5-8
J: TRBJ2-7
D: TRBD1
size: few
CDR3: CASSRTGRNEQYF
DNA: TGTGCCAGCAGTCGGACAGGGAGGAACGAGCAGTACTTC

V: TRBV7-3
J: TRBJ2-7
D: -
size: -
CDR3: CASSAGAKQYF
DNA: TGTGCCAGCAGCGCCGGGGCCAAGCAGTACTTC

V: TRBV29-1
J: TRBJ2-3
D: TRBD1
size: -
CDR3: CSAQQGKDTQYF
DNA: TGCAGCGCTCAACAGGGGAAAGATACGCAGTATTTT

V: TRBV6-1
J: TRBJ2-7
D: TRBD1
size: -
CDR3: CASSETGGASYEQYF
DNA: TGTGCCAGCAGTGAAACAGGGGGCGCCTCGTACGAGCAGTACTTC

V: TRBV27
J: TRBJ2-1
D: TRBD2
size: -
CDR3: CASSSYSGRGHEQFF
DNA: TGTGCCAGCAGTTCCTATAGCGGGAGGGGGCATGAGCAGTTCTTC

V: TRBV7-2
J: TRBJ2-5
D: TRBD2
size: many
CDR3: CASSLVLTSGARETQYF
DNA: TGTGCCAGCAGCTTAGTTTTAACTAGCGGCGCCCGAGAGACCCAGTACTTC

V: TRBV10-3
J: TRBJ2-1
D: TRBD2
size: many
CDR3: CAIPPGLAGGYRFF
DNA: TGTGCCATACCTCCGGGACTAGCGGGAGGGTATCGGTTCTTC

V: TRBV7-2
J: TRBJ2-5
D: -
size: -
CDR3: CASSSRLSETQYF
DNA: TGTGCCAGCAGCTCTAGACTCTCAGAGACCCAGTACTTC

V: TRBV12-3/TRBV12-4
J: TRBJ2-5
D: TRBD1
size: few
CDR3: CASSLGTGLVEETQYF
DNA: TGTGCCAGCAGTTTGGGGACAGGGTTGGTTGAGGAGACCCAGTACTTC

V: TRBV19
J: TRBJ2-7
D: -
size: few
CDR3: CASSIARTAYEQYF
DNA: TGTGCCAGTAGTATAGCACGGACGGCGTACGAGCAGTACTTC

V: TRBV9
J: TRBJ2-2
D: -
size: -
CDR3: CASSVGLSPGGRGGLFGGELFF
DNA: TGTGCCAGCAGCGTAGGATTATCGCCAGGGGGGAGAGGGGGACTTTTCGGCGGAGAGCTGTTTTTT

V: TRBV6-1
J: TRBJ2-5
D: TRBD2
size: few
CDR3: CASSENGLAGRETQYF
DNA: TGTGCCAGCAGTGAAAACGGACTAGCGGGGAGGGAGACCCAGTACTTC

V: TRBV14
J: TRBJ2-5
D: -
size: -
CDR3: CASSQAGSPYQETQYF
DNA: TGTGCCAGCAGCCAAGCGGGAAGCCCGTACCAAGAGACCCAGTACTTC

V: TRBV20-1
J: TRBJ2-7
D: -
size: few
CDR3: CSARDPRSGVSYEQYF
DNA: TGCAGTGCTAGAGATCCGCGGTCGGGCGTCTCCTACGAGCAGTACTTC

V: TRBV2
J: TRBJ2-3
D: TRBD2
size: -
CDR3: CASGLLGVSGSHSTQYF
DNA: TGTGCCAGCGGTTTATTGGGAGTTAGCGGGTCCCATTCTACGCAGTATTTT

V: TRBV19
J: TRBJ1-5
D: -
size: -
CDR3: CASSIGGVGQPQHF
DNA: TGTGCCAGTAGTATTGGCGGGGTAGGTCAGCCCCAGCATTTT

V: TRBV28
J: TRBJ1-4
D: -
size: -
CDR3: CASSLRQGPEKLFF
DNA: TGTGCCAGCAGTTTACGGCAGGGACCTGAAAAACTGTTTTTT

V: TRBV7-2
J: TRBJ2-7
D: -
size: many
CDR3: CASRGAPTYEQYF
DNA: TGTGCCAGCAGGGGGGCTCCCACCTACGAGCAGTACTTC

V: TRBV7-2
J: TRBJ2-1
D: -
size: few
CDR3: CASSLVGELTYNEQFF
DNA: TGTGCCAGCAGCTTGGTTGGGGAACTCACCTACAATGAGCAGTTCTTC

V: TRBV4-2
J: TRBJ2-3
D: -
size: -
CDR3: CASSQMGDRTDTQYF
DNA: TGTGCCAGCAGCCAGATGGGCGACCGCACAGATACGCAGTATTTT

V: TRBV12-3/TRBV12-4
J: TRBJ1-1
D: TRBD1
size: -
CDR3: CASSLADRGEAFF
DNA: TGTGCCAGCAGTCTCGCGGACAGGGGTGAAGCTTTCTTT

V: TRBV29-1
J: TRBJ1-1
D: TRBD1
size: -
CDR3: CSAGGGASTEAFF
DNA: TGCAGCGCGGGAGGGGGCGCGAGCACTGAAGCTTTCTTT

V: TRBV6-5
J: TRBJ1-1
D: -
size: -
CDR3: CASSYDRRGISEAFF
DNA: TGTGCCAGCAGTTACGACCGGCGGGGTATCTCTGAAGCTTTCTTT

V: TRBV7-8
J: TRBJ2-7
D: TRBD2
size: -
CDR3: CASSRTSSYEQYF
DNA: TGTGCCAGCAGTAGGACTAGCTCCTACGAGCAGTACTTC

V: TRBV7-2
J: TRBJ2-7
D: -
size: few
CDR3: CASSLEPRGGYEQYF
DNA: TGTGCCAGCAGCTTAGAGCCGAGAGGAGGGTACGAGCAGTACTTC

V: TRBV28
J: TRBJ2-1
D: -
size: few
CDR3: CASSETRYNEQFF
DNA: TGTGCCAGCAGCGAGACACGATACAATGAGCAGTTCTTC

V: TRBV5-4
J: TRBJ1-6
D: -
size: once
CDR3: CASSPGGQNSPLHF
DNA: TGTGCCAGCAGCCCCGGCGGACAAAATTCACCCCTCCACTTT

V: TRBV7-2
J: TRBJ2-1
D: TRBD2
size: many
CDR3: CASSLRNGRSGNEQFF
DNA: TGTGCCAGCAGCTTAAGGAACGGGAGGTCGGGCAATGAGCAGTTCTTC

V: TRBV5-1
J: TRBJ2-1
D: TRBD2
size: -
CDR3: CASSSGTSGRYEQFF
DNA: TGCGCCAGCAGCTCCGGGACTAGCGGGAGGTATGAGCAGTTCTTC

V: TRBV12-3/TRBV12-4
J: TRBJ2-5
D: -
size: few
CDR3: CASSFHRTQYF
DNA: TGTGCCAGCAGTTTTCATAGGACCCAGTACTTC

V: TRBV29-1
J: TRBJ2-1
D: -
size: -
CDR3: CSVVAFPSSYNEQFF
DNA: TGCAGCGTTGTAGCATTCCCGAGCTCCTACAATGAGCAGTTCTTC

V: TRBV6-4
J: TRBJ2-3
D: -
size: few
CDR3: CASSTGAVGGTQYF
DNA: TGTGCCAGCAGTACGGGAGCAGTAGGTGGTACGCAGTATTTT

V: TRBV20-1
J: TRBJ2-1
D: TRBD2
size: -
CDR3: CSAGLAAKGYNEQFF
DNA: TGCAGTGCTGGACTAGCGGCCAAAGGCTACAATGAGCAGTTCTTC

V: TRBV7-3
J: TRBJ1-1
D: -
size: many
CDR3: CASSLVRLNTEAFF
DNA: TGTGCCAGCAGCTTAGTTAGGTTGAACACTGAAGCTTTCTTT

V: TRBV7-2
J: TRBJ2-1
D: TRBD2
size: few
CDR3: CASSSRGLAGIENEQFF
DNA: TGTGCCAGCAGCTCGAGAGGACTAGCGGGAATAGAGAATGAGCAGTTCTTC

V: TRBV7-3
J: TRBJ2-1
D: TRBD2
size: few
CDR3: CASSSAGGPGEQFF
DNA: TGTGCCAGCAGCTCAGCGGGAGGGCCAGGTGAGCAGTTCTTC

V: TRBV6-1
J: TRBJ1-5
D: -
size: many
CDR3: CASSEPLGGGNQPQHF
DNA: TGTGCCAGCAGTGAACCTTTGGGGGGGGGCAATCAGCCCCAGCATTTT

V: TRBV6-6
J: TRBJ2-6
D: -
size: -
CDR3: CASSSFRPGANVLTF
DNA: TGTGCCAGCAGTTCGTTTCGACCTGGGGCCAACGTCCTGACTTTC

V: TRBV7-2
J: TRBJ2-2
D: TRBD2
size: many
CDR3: CASSRGGGSRTGELFF
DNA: TGTGCCAGCAGCCGGGGCGGGGGGAGCCGCACCGGGGAGCTGTTTTTT

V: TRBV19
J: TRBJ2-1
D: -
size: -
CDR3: CASSPRAFSYNEQFF
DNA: TGTGCCAGTAGCCCCAGGGCTTTCTCCTACAATGAGCAGTTCTTC

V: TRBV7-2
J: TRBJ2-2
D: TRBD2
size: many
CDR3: CASSHRRPGGFPRNTGELFF
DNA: TGTGCCAGCAGCCATAGACGTCCGGGAGGGTTCCCACGGAACACCGGGGAGCTGTTTTTT

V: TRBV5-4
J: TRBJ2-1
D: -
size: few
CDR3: CASSLVNGNEQFF
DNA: TGTGCCAGCAGCTTGGTCAACGGCAATGAGCAGTTCTTC

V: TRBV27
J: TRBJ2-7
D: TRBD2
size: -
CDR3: CASRAGRPPAYEQYF
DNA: TGTGCCAGCAGAGCGGGACGCCCACCGGCCTACGAGCAGTACTTC

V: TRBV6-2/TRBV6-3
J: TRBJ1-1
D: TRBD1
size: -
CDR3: CASSYPGQVEAFF
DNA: TGTGCCAGCAGTTACCCCGGACAGGTCGAAGCTTTCTTT

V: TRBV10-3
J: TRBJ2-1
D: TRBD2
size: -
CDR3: CAISESGLADEQFF
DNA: TGTGCCATCAGTGAATCCGGACTAGCGGATGAGCAGTTCTTC

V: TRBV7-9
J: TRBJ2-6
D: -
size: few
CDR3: CASSLRGTNVLTF
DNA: TGTGCCAGCAGCTTAAGGGGAACCAACGTCCTGACTTTC

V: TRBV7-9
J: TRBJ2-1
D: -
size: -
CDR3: CASSLALEEQFF
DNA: TGTGCCAGCAGCTTAGCGCTGGAAGAGCAGTTCTTC

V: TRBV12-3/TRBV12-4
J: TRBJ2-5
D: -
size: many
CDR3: CASSFGQETQYF
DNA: TGTGCCAGCAGCTTCGGTCAAGAGACCCAGTACTTC

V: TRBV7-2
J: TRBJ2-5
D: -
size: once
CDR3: CATTVGGQETQYF
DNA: TGTGCCACGACCGTGGGGGGTCAAGAGACCCAGTACTTC

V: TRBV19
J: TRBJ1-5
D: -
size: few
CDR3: CASSVSSDQPQHF
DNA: TGTGCCAGTAGTGTTAGCTCGGACCAGCCCCAGCATTTT

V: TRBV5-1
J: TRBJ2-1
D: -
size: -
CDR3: CASSLAPWASIYNEQFF
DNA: TGCGCCAGCAGCTTGGCTCCGTGGGCTTCCATCTACAATGAGCAGTTCTTC

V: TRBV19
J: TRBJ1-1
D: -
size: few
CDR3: CASSIQVYTEAFF
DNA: TGTGCCAGTAGTATCCAAGTCTACACTGAAGCTTTCTTT

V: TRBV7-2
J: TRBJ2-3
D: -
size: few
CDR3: CATLNYDTQYF
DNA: TGCGCCACTCTCAACTACGATACGCAGTATTTT

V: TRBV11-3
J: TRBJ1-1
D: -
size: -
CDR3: CASSLQNDRTYTEAFF
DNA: TGTGCCAGCAGCCTCCAAAATGACAGGACTTACACTGAAGCTTTCTTT

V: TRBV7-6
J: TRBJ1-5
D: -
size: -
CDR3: CASSSYIVGARSNQPQHF
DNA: TGTGCCAGCAGCTCTTATATCGTGGGGGCACGTAGCAATCAGCCCCAGCATTTT